This T cell receptor (beta chain) was retrieved from a study of beta chain features in type 1 diabetes. General observations from the study: Across all four CD4+ subsets, people with type 1 diabetes showed modestly shorter TCRB CDR3s.

V dropped 3 bases and J dropped 4 bases, with 20 bases sitting between them. The CDR3 sequence is 17 residues long. Germline CDR1 and CDR2: KGHSH and LQKENI. This clone turned up a few times. The antigen remains unidentified. Expressed TCRB transcripts got sequenced, as all isolated RNA was reverse transcribed. Some clones are missing from TCRdb's copy, which holds only in-frame ones; the method was immunoSEQ multiplex PCR. The table records about 700,000 clones, 10% to 15% of them present only once. Using CD45RO/CCR7/CD25/CD127/CD95/CD27, CD4+ naive, central memory, regulatory and stem cell-like memory cells were sorted.

V is TRBV18 and J is TRBJ2-3; D is perhaps TRBD2 (7 bases). The specimen was naive CD4+ T cells from blood. The TCR comes from a man between 18 and 29 years old with type 1 diabetes. CDR3 region: CASSPPEPGGDADTQYF. The DNA of the CDR3 is TGTGCCAGCTCACCCCCGGAGCCGGGGGGCGACGCAGATACGCAGTATTTT.